The clone carrying this TCR beta chain came up many times. Its antigen is unidentified. This entry comes from a study of T cell repertoires in cytomegalovirus infection. Study-level information: Public signatures in TCR beta pointed to CMV infection and matching HLA type.

Germline V gene sequence: CDR1 MNHEY, CDR2 SMNVEV (reference sequence). The CDR3 loop spans 17 amino acids. V shed 5 bases and J shed 5 bases, with 25 bases lying between them. Points from the study as a whole: Within the response measured ex vivo, HLA-C-restricted CMV-specific TCR beta clonotypes were dominant. Using cumulative public TCR beta family frequency, the authors identified those who carried CMV together with the relevant HLA.

From the reads, TCRdb called clonotypes with MiXCR, one entry per CDR3 protein. Here the sample spans approximately 500,000 distinct CDR3 sequences, approximately 15% being singletons. The material sequenced was CD8+ T cells from PBMCs. The receptor was isolated from a human donor in good health (CMV status not recorded). Some clones in this sample may be carry-over from other donors' samples. The rearrangement uses TRBV27 and TRBJ2-7; possible D gene TRBD1, 6 bases. CDR3 protein: CASSLTSGVEGLNEQYF. In DNA form, the CDR3 reads TGTGCCAGCAGTCTCACCTCAGGGGTTGAGGGGTTGAACGAGCAGTACTTC.